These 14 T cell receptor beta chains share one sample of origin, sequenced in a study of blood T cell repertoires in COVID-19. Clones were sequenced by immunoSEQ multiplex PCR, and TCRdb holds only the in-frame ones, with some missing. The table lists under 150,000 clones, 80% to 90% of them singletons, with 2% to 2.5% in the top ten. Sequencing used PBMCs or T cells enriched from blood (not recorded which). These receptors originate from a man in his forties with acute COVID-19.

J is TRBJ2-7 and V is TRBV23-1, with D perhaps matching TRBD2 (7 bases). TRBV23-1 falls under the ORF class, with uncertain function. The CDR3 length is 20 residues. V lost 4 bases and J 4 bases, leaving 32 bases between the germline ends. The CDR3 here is CASSRFKSLDSHLLAYEQYF. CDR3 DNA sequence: TGCGCCAGCAGTCGTTTTAAGTCTCTGGACAGCCACCTACTAGCGTACGAGCAGTACTTC.

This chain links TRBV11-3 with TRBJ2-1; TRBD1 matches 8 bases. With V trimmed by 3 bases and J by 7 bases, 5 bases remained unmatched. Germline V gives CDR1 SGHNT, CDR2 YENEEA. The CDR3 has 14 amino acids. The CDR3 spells CASSFRQGANEQFF. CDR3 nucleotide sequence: TGTGCCAGCAGCTTCAGGCAGGGGGCGAATGAGCAGTTCTTC.

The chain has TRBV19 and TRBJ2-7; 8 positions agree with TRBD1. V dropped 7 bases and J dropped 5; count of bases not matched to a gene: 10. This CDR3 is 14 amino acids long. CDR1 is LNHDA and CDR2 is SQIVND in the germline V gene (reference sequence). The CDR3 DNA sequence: TGTGCCAGTAAGGGGCAGGGGGCGAGGAACGAGCAGTACTTC. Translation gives CASKGQGARNEQYF.

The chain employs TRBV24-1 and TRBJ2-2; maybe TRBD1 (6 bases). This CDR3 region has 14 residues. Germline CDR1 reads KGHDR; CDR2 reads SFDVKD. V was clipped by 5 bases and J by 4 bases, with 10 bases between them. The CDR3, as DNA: TGTGCCACCAGTGGTCGGACAGCCACCGGGGAGCTGTTTTTT. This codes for CATSGRTATGELFF.

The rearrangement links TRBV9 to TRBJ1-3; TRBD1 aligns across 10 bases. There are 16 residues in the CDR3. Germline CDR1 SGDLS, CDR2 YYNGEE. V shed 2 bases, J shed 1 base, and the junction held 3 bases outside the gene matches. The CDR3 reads CASSVGQGGSGNTIYF. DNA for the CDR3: TGTGCCAGCAGCGTTGGACAGGGGGGATCTGGAAACACCATATATTTT. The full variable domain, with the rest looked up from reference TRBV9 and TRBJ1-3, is DSGVTQTPKHLITATGQRVTLRCSPRSGDLSVYWYQQSLDQGLQFLIQYYNGEERAKGNILERFSAQQFPDLHSELNLSSLELGDSALYFCASSVGQGGSGNTIYFGEGSWLTVV.

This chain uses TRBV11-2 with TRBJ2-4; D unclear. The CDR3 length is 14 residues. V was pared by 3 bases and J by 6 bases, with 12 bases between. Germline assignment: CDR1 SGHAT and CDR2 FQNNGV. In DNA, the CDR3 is TGTGCCAGCAGCTTGGAGTCCACCCTAAACATTCAGTACTTC. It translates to CASSLESTLNIQYF.

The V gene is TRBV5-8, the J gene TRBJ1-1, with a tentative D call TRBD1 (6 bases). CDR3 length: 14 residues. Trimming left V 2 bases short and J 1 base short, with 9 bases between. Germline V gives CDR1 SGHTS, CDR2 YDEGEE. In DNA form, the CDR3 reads TGTGCCAGCAGCTTTGGGACAAGGAACACTGAAGCTTTCTTT. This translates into CASSFGTRNTEAFF.

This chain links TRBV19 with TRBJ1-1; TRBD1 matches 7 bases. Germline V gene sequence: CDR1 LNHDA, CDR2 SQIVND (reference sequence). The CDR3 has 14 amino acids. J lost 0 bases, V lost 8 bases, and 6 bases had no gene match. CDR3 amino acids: CASHRDRVNTEAFF. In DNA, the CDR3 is TGTGCCAGTCATCGAGACAGGGTGAACACTGAAGCTTTCTTT. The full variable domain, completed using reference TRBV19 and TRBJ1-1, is DGGITQSPKYLFRKEGQNVTLSCEQNLNHDAMYWYRQDPGQGLRLIYYSQIVNDFQKGDIAEGYSVSREKKESFPLTVTSAQKNPTAFYLCASHRDRVNTEAFFGQGTRLTVV.

The CDR3: CASSEGPTGGLQETQYF. CDR3 nucleotides: TGTGCCAGCAGCGAGGGCCCTACAGGGGGCCTCCAAGAGACCCAGTACTTC. The genes are TRBV9 and TRBJ2-5, with 9 bases matching TRBD1. Per germline, CDR1 SGDLS and CDR2 YYNGEE. This CDR3 is built from 17 residues. Losses at the gene ends were 3 bases for V and 1 base for J; bases not matched to a gene: 10.

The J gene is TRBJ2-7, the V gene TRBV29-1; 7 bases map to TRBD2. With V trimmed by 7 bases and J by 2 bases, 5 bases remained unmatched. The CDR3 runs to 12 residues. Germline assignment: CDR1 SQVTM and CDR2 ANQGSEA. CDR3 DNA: TGCAGCGCACTAGCGAGTGCCTACGAGCAGTACTTC. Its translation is CSALASAYEQYF.

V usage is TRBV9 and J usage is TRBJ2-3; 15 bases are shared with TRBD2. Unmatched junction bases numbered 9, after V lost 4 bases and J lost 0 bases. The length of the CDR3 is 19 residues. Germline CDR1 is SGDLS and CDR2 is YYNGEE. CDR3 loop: CASSPRTSGGVSSTDTQYF. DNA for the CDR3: TGTGCCAGCAGCCCCCGGACTAGCGGGGGGGTATCTAGCACAGATACGCAGTATTTT.

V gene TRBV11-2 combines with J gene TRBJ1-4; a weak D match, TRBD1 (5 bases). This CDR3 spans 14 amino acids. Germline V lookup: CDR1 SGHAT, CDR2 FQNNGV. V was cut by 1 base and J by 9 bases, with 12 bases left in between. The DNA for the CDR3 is TGTGCCAGCAGCTTAGGACAGATAATGAAAAAACTGTTTTTT. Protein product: CASSLGQIMKKLFF.

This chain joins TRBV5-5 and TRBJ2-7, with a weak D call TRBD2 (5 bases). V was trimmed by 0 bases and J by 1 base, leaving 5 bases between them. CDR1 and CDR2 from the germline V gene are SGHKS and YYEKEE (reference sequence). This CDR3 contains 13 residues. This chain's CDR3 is CASSLGESYEQYF. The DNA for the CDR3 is TGTGCCAGCAGCTTGGGGGAGTCCTACGAGCAGTACTTC. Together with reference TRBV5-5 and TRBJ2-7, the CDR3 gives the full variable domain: DAGVTQSPTHLIKTRGQQVTLRCSPISGHKSVSWYQQVLGQGPQFIFQYYEKEERGRGNFPDRFSARQFPNYSSELNVNALLLGDSALYLCASSLGESYEQYFGPGTRLTVT.

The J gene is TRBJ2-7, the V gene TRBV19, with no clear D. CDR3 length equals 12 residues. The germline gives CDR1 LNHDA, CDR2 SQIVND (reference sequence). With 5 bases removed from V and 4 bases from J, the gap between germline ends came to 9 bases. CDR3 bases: TGTGCCAGTAGTCTTGACGGGTACGAGCAGTACTTC. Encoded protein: CASSLDGYEQYF. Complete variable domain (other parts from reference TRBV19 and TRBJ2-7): DGGITQSPKYLFRKEGQNVTLSCEQNLNHDAMYWYRQDPGQGLRLIYYSQIVNDFQKGDIAEGYSVSREKKESFPLTVTSAQKNPTAFYLCASSLDGYEQYFGPGTRLTVT.